The source of this T cell receptor beta chain is a study of blood T cell repertoires in COVID-19. Across the whole study: Italy, Spain and the United States were the sources of the convalescent and acute COVID-19 samples. Sample material is recorded as cDNA or gDNA derived from T cells, B-cell-depleted T cells, or PBMCs.

Authors' processing steps: Nucleated cell counts were estimated from reference gene primer amplification. Generated by immunoSEQ multiplex PCR, the TCRdb table keeps only in-frame clones and is missing some. V, J and clone size were drawn from that table, and D and trimming were deduced from the DNA. Altogether about 140,000 clones are present, 84% being singletons, with the ten largest covering less than 9%. Trimming took off 4 bases at V and 4 bases at J, with 9 bases between the two ends. Germline V lookup: CDR1 SGHRS, CDR2 YFSETQ. This CDR3 region has 12 residues. Patients of the Seattle cohort, enrolled during active infection, were followed longitudinally.

This chain connects TRBV5-1 to TRBJ2-7; a possible D gene is TRBD1 (6 bases). The receptor was derived from a man aged 25 to 40 with COVID-19, enrolled during active disease. What was sequenced was peripheral blood. The CDR3 reads CASSQGQYEQYF. DNA of the CDR3: TGCGCCAGCAGCCAAGGACAGTACGAGCAGTACTTC.